This TCR beta chain was obtained from a study of blood T cell repertoires in COVID-19. Study details: Sites across the United States, Italy and Spain contributed samples from acute and convalescent COVID-19. Sources were T cells, B-cell-depleted T cells, or PBMCs; the material itself was cDNA or gDNA.

In the original processing: Nucleated cell counts were estimated from reference gene primer amplification. Clones were sequenced by immunoSEQ multiplex PCR, and TCRdb holds only the in-frame ones, with some missing. V, J and clone size are taken as reported in that table, and D and trimming were inferred from the DNA itself. The data show some 230,000 clones, under 90% seen once. CDR3 length: 14 residues. Germline V gene data show CDR1 as SGHTA and CDR2 as FQGNSA. V was shortened by 7 bases and J by 0 bases, with 11 bases between the two germline ends. The chain has TRBV7-2 and TRBJ2-3; D is unresolved. The source of this sequence is a woman aged 55-69 years who had recovered from COVID-19. Sample: peripheral blood. The CDR3 DNA is TGTGCCAGCAAACTCTTTCCTAGCACAGATACGCAGTATTTT. Translation: CASKLFPSTDTQYF.